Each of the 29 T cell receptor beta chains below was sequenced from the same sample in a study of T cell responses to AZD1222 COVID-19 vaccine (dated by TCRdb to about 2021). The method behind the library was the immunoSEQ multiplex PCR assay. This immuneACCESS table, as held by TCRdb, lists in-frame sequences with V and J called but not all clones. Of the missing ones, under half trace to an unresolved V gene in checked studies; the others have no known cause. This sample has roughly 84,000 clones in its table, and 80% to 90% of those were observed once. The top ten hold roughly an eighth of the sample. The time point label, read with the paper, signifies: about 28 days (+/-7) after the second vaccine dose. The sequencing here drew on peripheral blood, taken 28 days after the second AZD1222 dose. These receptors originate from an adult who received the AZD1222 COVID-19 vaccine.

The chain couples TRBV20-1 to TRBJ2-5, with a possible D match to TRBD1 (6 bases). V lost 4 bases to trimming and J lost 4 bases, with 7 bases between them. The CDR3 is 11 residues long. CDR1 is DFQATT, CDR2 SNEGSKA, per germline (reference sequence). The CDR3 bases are TGCAGTGCTAAGACAGGAGAGACCCAGTACTTC. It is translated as CSAKTGETQYF.

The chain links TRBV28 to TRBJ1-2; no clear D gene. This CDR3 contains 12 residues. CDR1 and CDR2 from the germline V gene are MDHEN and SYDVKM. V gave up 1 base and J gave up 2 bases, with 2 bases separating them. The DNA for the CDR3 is TGTGCCAGCAGTTTATCCAACTATGGCTACACCTTC. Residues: CASSLSNYGYTF.

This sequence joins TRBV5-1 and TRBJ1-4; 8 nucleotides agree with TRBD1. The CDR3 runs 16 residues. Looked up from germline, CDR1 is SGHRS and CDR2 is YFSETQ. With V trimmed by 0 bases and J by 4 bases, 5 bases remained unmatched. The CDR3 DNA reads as TGCGCCAGCAGCTTGGGCACAGGGGGAGGTAATGAAAAACTGTTTTTT. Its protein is CASSLGTGGGNEKLFF.

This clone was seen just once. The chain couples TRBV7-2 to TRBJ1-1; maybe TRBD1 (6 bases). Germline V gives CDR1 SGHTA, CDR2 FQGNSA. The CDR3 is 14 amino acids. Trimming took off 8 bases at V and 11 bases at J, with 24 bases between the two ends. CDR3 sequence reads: CASAPGAGALGAFF. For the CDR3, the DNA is TGTGCCAGCGCTCCCGGGGCGGGGGCTCTCGGGGCTTTCTTT.

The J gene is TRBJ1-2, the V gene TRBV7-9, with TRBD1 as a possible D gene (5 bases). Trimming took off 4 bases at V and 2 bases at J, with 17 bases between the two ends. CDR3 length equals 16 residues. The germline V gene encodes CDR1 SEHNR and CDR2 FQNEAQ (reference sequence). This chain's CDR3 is CASSYSGGKGNYGYTF. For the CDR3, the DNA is TGTGCCAGCAGCTACTCGGGGGGGAAAGGCAACTATGGCTACACCTTC.

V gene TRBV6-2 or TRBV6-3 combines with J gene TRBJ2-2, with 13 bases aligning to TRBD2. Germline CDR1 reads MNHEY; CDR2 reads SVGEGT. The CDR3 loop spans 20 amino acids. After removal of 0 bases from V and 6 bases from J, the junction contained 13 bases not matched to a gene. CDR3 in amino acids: CASSYSHPGLAGWSAGELFF. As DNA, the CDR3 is TGTGCCAGCAGTTACTCCCACCCGGGACTAGCGGGATGGTCGGCCGGGGAGCTGTTTTTT.

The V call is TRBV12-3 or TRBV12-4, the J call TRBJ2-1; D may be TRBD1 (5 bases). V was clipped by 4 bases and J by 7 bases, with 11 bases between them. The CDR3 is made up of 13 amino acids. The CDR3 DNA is TGTGCCAGCAGTTCGCGGCAGGGTAATGAGCAGTTCTTC. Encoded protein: CASSSRQGNEQFF.

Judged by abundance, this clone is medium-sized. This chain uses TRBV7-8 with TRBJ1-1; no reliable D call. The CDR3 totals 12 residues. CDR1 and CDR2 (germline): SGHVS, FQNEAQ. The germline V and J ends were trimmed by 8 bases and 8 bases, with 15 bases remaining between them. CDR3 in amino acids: CASGRVGSEAFF. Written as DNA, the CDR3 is TGTGCCAGCGGAAGAGTCGGGTCGGAAGCTTTCTTT.

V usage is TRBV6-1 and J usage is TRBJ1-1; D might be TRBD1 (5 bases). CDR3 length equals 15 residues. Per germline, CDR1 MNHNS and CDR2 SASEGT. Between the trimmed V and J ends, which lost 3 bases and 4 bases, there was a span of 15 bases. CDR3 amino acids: CASSDIRVGGTEAFF. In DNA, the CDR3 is TGTGCCAGCAGTGATATAAGGGTCGGGGGCACTGAAGCTTTCTTT.

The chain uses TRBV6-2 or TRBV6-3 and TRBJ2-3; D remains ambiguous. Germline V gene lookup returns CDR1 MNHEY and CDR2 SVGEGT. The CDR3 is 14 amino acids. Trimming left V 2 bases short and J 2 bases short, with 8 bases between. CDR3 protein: CASSYRRTTDTQYF. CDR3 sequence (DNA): TGTGCCAGCAGTTACCGGCGGACCACAGATACGCAGTATTTT.

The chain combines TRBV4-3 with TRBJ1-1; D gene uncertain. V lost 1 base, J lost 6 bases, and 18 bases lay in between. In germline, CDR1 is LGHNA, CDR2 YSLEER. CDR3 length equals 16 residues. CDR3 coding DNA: TGCGCCAGCAGCCAAGGGGCCGCAGGTTTTTATGCTGAAGCTTTCTTT. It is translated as CASSQGAAGFYAEAFF.

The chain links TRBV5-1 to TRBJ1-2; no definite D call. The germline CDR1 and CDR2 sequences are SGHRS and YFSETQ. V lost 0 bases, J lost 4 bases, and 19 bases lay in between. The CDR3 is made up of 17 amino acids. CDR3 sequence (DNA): TGCGCCAGCAGCTTGGTTACCCGGCAGGAGGCGTCCTATGGCTACACCTTC. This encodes CASSLVTRQEASYGYTF.

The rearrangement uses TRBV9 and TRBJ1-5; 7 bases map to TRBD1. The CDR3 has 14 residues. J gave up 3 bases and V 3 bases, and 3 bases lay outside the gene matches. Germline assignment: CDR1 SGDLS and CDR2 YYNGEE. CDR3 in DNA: TGTGCCAGCAGCGCAGGGGGGATCAATCAGCCCCAGCATTTT. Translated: CASSAGGINQPQHF.

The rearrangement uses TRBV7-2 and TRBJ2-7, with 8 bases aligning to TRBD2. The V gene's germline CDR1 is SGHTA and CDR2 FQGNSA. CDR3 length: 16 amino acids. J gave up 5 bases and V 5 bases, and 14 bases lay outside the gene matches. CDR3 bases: TGTGCCAGCAGCATGCGAGGAAGCGGGAGCGGTCACGAGCAGTACTTC. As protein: CASSMRGSGSGHEQYF.

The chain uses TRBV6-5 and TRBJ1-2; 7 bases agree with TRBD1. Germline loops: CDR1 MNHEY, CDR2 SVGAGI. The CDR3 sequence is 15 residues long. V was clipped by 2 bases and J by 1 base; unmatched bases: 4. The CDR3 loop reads CASSYTHRGNYGYTF. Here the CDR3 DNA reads TGTGCCAGCAGTTACACCCACAGGGGTAACTATGGCTACACCTTC.

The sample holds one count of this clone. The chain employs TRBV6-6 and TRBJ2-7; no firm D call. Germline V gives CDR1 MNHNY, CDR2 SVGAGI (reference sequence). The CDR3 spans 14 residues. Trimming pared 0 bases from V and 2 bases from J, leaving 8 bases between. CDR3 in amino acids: CASSYSMKTYEQYV. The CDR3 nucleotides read TGTGCCAGCAGTTACTCGATGAAGACCTACGAGCAGTACGTC.

CDR3 loop: CASSLEREIGYTF. For the CDR3, the DNA is TGTGCCAGCAGCTTAGAACGGGAAATAGGCTACACCTTC. The chain joins TRBV7-9 to TRBJ1-2; D remains ambiguous. The V and J ends lost 1 base and 8 bases respectively, with 11 bases between them. Looked up from germline, CDR1 is SEHNR and CDR2 is FQNEAQ (reference sequence). This CDR3 comprises 13 residues.

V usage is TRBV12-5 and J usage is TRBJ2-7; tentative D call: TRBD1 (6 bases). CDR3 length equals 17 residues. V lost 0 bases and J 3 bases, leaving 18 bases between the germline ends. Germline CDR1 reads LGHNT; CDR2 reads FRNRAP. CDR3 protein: CASGLVILRDTGYEQYF. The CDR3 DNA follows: TGTGCTAGTGGTTTGGTCATCCTTCGGGACACCGGCTACGAGCAGTACTTC. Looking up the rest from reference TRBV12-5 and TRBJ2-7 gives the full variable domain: DARVTQTPRHKVTEMGQEVTMRCQPILGHNTVFWYRQTMMQGLELLAYFRNRAPLDDSGMPKDRFSAEMPDATLATLKIQPSEPRDSAVYFCASGLVILRDTGYEQYFGPGTRLTVT.

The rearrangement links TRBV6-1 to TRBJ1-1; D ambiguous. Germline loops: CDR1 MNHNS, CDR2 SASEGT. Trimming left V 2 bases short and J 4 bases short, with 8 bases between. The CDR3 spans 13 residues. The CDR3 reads CASSEWLGTEAFF. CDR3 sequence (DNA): TGTGCCAGCAGTGAATGGTTGGGCACTGAAGCTTTCTTT.

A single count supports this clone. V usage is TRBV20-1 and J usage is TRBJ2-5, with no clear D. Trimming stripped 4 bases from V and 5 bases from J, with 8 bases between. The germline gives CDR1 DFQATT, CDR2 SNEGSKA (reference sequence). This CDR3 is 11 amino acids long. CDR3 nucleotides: TGCAGTGCTACCACCCCGGAGACCCAGTACTTC. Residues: CSATTPETQYF.

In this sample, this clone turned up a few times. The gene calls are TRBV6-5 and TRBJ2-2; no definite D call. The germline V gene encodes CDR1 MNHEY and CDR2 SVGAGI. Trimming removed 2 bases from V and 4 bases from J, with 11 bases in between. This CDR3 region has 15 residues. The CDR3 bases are TGTGCCAGCAGTTACGACTCCACTCTCACCGGGGAGCTGTTTTTT. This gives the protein CASSYDSTLTGELFF.

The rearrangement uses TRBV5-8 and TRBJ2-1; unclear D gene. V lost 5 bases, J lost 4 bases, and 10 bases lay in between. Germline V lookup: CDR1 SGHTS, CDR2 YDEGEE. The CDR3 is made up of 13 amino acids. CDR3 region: CASSFEWYNEQFF. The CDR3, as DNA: TGTGCCAGCAGTTTTGAATGGTACAATGAGCAGTTCTTC.

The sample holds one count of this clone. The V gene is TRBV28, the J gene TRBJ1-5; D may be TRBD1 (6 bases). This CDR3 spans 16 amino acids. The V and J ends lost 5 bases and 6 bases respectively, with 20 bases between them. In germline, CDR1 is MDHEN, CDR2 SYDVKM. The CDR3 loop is CASSLDPGAGFQPQHF. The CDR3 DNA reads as TGTGCCAGCAGTCTCGATCCAGGGGCCGGGTTTCAGCCCCAGCATTTT. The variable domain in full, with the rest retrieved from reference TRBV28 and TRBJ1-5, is DVKVTQSSRYLVKRTGEKVFLECVQDMDHENMFWYRQDPGLGLRLIYFSYDVKMKEKGDIPEGYSVSREKKERFSLILESASTNQTSMYLCASSLDPGAGFQPQHFGDGTRLSIL.

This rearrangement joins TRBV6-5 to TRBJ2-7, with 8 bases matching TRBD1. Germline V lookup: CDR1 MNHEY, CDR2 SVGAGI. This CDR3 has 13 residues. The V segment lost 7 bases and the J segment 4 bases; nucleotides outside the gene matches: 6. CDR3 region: CASIPRGQYEQYF. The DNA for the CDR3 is TGTGCCAGCATACCCAGGGGGCAGTACGAGCAGTACTTC.

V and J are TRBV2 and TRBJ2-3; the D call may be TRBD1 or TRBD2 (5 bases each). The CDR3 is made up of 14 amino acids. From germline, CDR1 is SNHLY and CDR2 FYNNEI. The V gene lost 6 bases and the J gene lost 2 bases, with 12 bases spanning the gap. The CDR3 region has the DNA TGTGCCAGCAGGGGGGACGGACTCACAGATACGCAGTATTTT. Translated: CASRGDGLTDTQYF.

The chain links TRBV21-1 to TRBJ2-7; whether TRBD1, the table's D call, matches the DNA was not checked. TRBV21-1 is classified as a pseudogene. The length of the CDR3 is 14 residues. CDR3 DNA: TGTGCCAGCAGCCCTCGGACAGGGGGCGACGAGCAGTACTTC. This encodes CASSPRTGGDEQYF.

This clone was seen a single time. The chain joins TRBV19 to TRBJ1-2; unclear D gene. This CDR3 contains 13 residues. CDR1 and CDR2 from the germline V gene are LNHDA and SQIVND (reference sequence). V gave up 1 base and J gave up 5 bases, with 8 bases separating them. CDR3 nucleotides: TGTGCCAGTAGTATAGCTTTGGAGTATGGCTACACCTTC. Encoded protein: CASSIALEYGYTF.

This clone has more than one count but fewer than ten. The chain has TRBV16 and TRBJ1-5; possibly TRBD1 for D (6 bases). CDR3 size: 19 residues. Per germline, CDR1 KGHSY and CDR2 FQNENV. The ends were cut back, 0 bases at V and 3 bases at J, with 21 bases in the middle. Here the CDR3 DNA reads TGTGCCAGCAGCCAATCGGTCGGAGGGCAGGGGCTTACCAATCAGCCCCAGCATTTT. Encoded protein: CASSQSVGGQGLTNQPQHF.

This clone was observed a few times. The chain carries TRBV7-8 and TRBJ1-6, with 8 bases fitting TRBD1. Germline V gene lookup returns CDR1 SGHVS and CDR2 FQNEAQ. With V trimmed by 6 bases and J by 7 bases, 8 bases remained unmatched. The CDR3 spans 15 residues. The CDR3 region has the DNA TGTGCCAGCAGGTGGGAGACAGGGGCCAATTCACCCCTCCACTTT. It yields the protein CASRWETGANSPLHF.